These 28 T cell receptor beta chains share one sample of origin, sequenced in a study of T cells in narcolepsy. TCRdb's table, derived via immunoSEQ multiplex PCR, lists solely in-frame clones and lacks some. Counted here are approximately 35,000 clones, 80% occurring once; the ten biggest clones make up around 1.1%. Material for sequencing was memory (CD45RA-) CD4+ T cells from blood. The source is a human donor in good health.

V is TRBV19 and J is TRBJ2-7, with a possible D match to TRBD1 (6 bases). The germline gives CDR1 LNHDA, CDR2 SQIVND (reference sequence). The CDR3 is made up of 13 amino acids. The ends were cut back, 5 bases at V and 4 bases at J, with 12 bases in the middle. This chain's CDR3 is CASSEGRGYEQYF. The CDR3, as DNA: TGTGCCAGTAGTGAGGGCAGGGGATACGAGCAGTACTTC. Variable domain in full (rest from reference TRBV19 and TRBJ2-7): DGGITQSPKYLFRKEGQNVTLSCEQNLNHDAMYWYRQDPGQGLRLIYYSQIVNDFQKGDIAEGYSVSREKKESFPLTVTSAQKNPTAFYLCASSEGRGYEQYFGPGTRLTVT.

The chain recombines TRBV9 with TRBJ2-5; tentative D call: TRBD2 (7 bases). The CDR3 totals 14 residues. From germline, CDR1 is SGDLS and CDR2 YYNGEE. Between the trimmed V and J ends, which lost 3 bases and 5 bases, there was a span of 14 bases. For the CDR3, the DNA is TGTGCCAGCAGCGCCACGGGGGGCCCCGAGACCCAGTACTTC. Its protein is CASSATGGPETQYF. The variable domain in full, completed from reference TRBV9 and TRBJ2-5, reads DSGVTQTPKHLITATGQRVTLRCSPRSGDLSVYWYQQSLDQGLQFLIQYYNGEERAKGNILERFSAQQFPDLHSELNLSSLELGDSALYFCASSATGGPETQYFGPGTRLLVL.

V is TRBV6-1 and J is TRBJ1-1; D might be TRBD1 (5 bases). V dropped 5 bases and J dropped 0 bases, with 10 bases sitting between them. Looked up from germline, CDR1 is MNHNS and CDR2 is SASEGT. The CDR3 runs to 14 residues. CDR3: CASSSRGVNTEAFF. In nucleotides, the CDR3 is TGTGCCAGCAGTAGTAGAGGGGTGAACACTGAAGCTTTCTTT.

This clone has only a few counts. The chain is built from TRBV6-5 and TRBJ1-5; 7 bases map to TRBD1. Germline V lookup: CDR1 MNHEY, CDR2 SVGAGI. V was clipped by 6 bases and J by 4 bases; unmatched bases: 9. There are 15 residues in the CDR3. CDR3 protein: CASSPGTGDNQPQHF. The CDR3, as DNA: TGTGCCAGCAGCCCCGGCACAGGGGATAATCAGCCCCAGCATTTT.

The V and J genes are TRBV4-2 and TRBJ2-1; 12 bases align to TRBD2. V shed 0 bases, J shed 8 bases, and the junction held 8 bases outside the gene matches. Germline CDR1 is LGHNA and CDR2 is YNFKEQ. The CDR3 runs 17 residues. This CDR3 reads CASSQEGAASGGDEQFF. In nucleotides, the CDR3 is TGTGCCAGCAGCCAAGAGGGGGCGGCTAGCGGGGGGGATGAGCAGTTCTTC.

V gene TRBV21-1 combines with J gene TRBJ1-1; the table's TRBD1 call for D was not verified on the DNA. TRBV21-1 is assigned pseudogene status. CDR3 size: 13 residues. The CDR3 spells CASSAPGQGGAFF. The CDR3 DNA reads TGTGCCAGCAGCGCCCCCGGACAGGGGGGAGCTTTCTTT.

The CDR3 protein is CASSNSDRAAAGYTF. The CDR3 bases are TGTGCCAGTAGTAACTCGGACAGGGCTGCTGCTGGCTACACCTTC. The chain uses TRBV19 and TRBJ1-2; 8 bases line up with TRBD1. With 4 bases clipped from V and 7 bases from J, the junction kept 11 bases outside the gene matches. Germline CDR1 LNHDA, CDR2 SQIVND (reference sequence). This CDR3 is 15 amino acids long.

J is TRBJ2-7 and V is TRBV11-2, with D unresolved. Germline V gene data show CDR1 as SGHAT and CDR2 as FQNNGV. This CDR3 spans 13 amino acids. V was cut by 1 base and J by 0 bases, with 4 bases left in between. CDR3 residues: CASSLGGSYEQYF. The DNA of the CDR3 is TGTGCCAGCAGCTTAGGGGGCTCCTACGAGCAGTACTTC.

The chain joins TRBV19 to TRBJ1-2; D gene ambiguous. V lost 7 bases and J 3 bases, leaving 9 bases between the germline ends. Germline values: CDR1 LNHDA, CDR2 SQIVND (reference sequence). The CDR3 length is 12 residues. CDR3 DNA: TGTGCCAGTATCACGGGGTACTATGGCTACACCTTC. This translates into CASITGYYGYTF.

V usage is TRBV19 and J usage is TRBJ1-1; D uncertain. Germline values: CDR1 LNHDA, CDR2 SQIVND (reference sequence). V lost 6 bases to trimming and J lost 1 base, with 12 bases between them. This CDR3 has 14 amino acids. The CDR3 spells CASRDGSWNTEAFF. The CDR3 bases are TGTGCCAGTAGAGACGGCTCCTGGAACACTGAAGCTTTCTTT. The full variable domain, its missing parts supplied by reference TRBV19 and TRBJ1-1, is DGGITQSPKYLFRKEGQNVTLSCEQNLNHDAMYWYRQDPGQGLRLIYYSQIVNDFQKGDIAEGYSVSREKKESFPLTVTSAQKNPTAFYLCASRDGSWNTEAFFGQGTRLTVV.

The chain joins TRBV6-1 to TRBJ2-1, with D perhaps TRBD1 (5 bases). V lost 4 bases, J lost 0 bases, and 16 bases lay in between. The CDR3 runs to 17 residues. Germline-derived CDR1 and CDR2 are MNHNS and SASEGT. The CDR3: CASSARQLTSSYNEQFF. The CDR3 DNA reads as TGTGCCAGCAGTGCCCGACAGCTGACGAGCTCCTACAATGAGCAGTTCTTC.

The rearrangement uses TRBV7-8 and TRBJ1-2, with unresolved D. Trimming took 5 bases from V and 4 from J, leaving 20 bases between them. CDR3 length equals 16 residues. CDR1 is SGHVS, CDR2 FQNEAQ, per germline. The CDR3 protein is CASSPWAGRSIYGYTF. In DNA, the CDR3 is TGTGCCAGCAGCCCCTGGGCGGGCAGATCCATCTATGGCTACACCTTC.

The chain is built from TRBV5-1 and TRBJ1-2, with D unresolved. The CDR3 extends over 12 amino acids. V lost 0 bases and J 9 bases, leaving 9 bases between the germline ends. Germline CDR1 SGHRS, CDR2 YFSETQ. CDR3 DNA sequence: TGCGCCAGCAGCTTGGGGACGGGCAGCTACACCTTC. Protein product: CASSLGTGSYTF.

The chain combines TRBV20-1 with TRBJ2-7, with D possibly TRBD2 on 6 matching bases. The germline V gene encodes CDR1 DFQATT and CDR2 SNEGSKA (reference sequence). V was trimmed by 5 bases and J by 3 bases, leaving 8 bases between them. The CDR3 is 11 residues long. The CDR3 DNA reads as TGCAGTGCTGCGGGGAGCTACGAGCAGTACTTC. It encodes CSAAGSYEQYF.

This clone was counted only a few times. The chain recombines TRBV23-1 with TRBJ2-5; D perhaps matches TRBD2 (6 bases). TRBV23-1 is given ORF status, its function remaining uncertain. This CDR3 is 15 amino acids long. Deletions cut 8 bases from V and 2 bases from J, with 18 bases between. The DNA for the CDR3 is TGCGCCAGCTATTTCTCGGGAGCCAATCAAGAGACCCAGTACTTC. Its translation is CASYFSGANQETQYF.

This chain joins TRBV5-1 and TRBJ2-1; no clear D. The V end lost 3 bases, the J end lost 2 bases, and 15 bases lay between the germline ends. CDR1 and CDR2 (germline): SGHRS, YFSETQ. CDR3 length: 16 amino acids. This CDR3 reads CASSSDPTTPYNEQFF. As DNA, the CDR3 is TGCGCCAGCAGCTCGGACCCAACCACCCCCTACAATGAGCAGTTCTTC.

The chain uses TRBV7-8 and TRBJ2-3; 9 bases map to TRBD2. The CDR3 loop spans 17 amino acids. V shed 6 bases, J shed 5 bases, and the junction held 15 bases outside the gene matches. Germline CDR1 and CDR2: SGHVS and FQNEAQ. The CDR3 DNA follows: TGTGCCAGCAGTCGAGGGTTTTGGCGGGGGGGCGAAGATACGCAGTATTTT. This encodes CASSRGFWRGGEDTQYF. Looking up the rest from reference TRBV7-8 and TRBJ2-3 gives the full variable domain: GAGVSQSPRYKVAKRGQDVALRCDPISGHVSLFWYQQALGQGPEFLTYFQNEAQLDKSGLPSDRFFAERPEGSVSTLKIQRTQQEDSAVYLCASSRGFWRGGEDTQYFGPGTRLTVL.

This chain uses TRBV6-1 with TRBJ2-3; 8 nucleotides line up with TRBD1. Germline lookup yields CDR1 MNHNS and CDR2 SASEGT. CDR3 size: 13 residues. Trimming took 6 bases from V and 3 from J; bases not matched to a gene: 2. This CDR3 reads CASRTGDTDTQYF. CDR3 sequence (DNA): TGTGCCAGCAGGACAGGGGATACAGATACGCAGTATTTT.

The V call is TRBV25-1, the J call TRBJ2-3; tentative D call: TRBD2 (5 bases). The CDR3 is 15 amino acids. Looked up from germline, CDR1 is MGHDK and CDR2 is SYGVNS. Deletions cut 3 bases from V and 5 bases from J, with 15 bases between. CDR3 DNA: TGTGCCAGCAGTGAGGAGAGAGGGCGCGGAGATACGCAGTATTTT. Its protein product is CASSEERGRGDTQYF.

The chain joins TRBV19 to TRBJ1-3, with TRBD1 matching 7 bases. This CDR3 is 16 amino acids long. Germline loops: CDR1 LNHDA, CDR2 SQIVND (reference sequence). V trimming: 4 bases; J trimming: 2 bases; junction bases outside the gene matches: 8. Here the CDR3 reads CASSTTTGLTGNTIYF. CDR3 DNA: TGTGCCAGTAGTACCACGACAGGGCTGACTGGAAACACCATATATTTT.

The rearrangement joins TRBV19 to TRBJ2-1; D is possibly TRBD1 or TRBD2 (5 bases each). Germline V gives CDR1 LNHDA, CDR2 SQIVND (reference sequence). This CDR3 spans 16 amino acids. V gave up 4 bases and J gave up 7 bases, with 20 bases separating them. The CDR3 loop reads CASSTHPGTITNEQFF. The DNA of the CDR3 is TGTGCCAGTAGTACCCACCCCGGGACCATAACGAATGAGCAGTTCTTC.

V gene TRBV11-2 combines with J gene TRBJ2-3, with TRBD2 matching 8 bases. J was trimmed by 4 bases and V by 5 bases; bases with no gene match: 8. This CDR3 contains 15 residues. Per germline, CDR1 SGHAT and CDR2 FQNNGV. The CDR3 bases are TGTGCCAGCAGCCCGGGAACTAGCGGTCCAGATACGCAGTATTTT. Its translation is CASSPGTSGPDTQYF.

V gene TRBV5-1 combines with J gene TRBJ2-1; TRBD2 aligns across 8 bases. V was pared by 6 bases and J by 9 bases, with 14 bases of the junction left unmatched. Germline V gene data show CDR1 as SGHRS and CDR2 as YFSETQ. The CDR3 is 15 residues long. In nucleotides, the CDR3 is TGCGCCAGCACTTCCGGAGCGGGAGCGTCTGCTGAGCAGTTCTTC. It encodes CASTSGAGASAEQFF. Variable domain in full (rest from reference TRBV5-1 and TRBJ2-1): KAGVTQTPRYLIKTRGQQVTLSCSPISGHRSVSWYQQTPGQGLQFLFEYFSETQRNKGNFPGRFSGRQFSNSRSEMNVSTLELGDSALYLCASTSGAGASAEQFFGPGTRLTVL.

This clone is categorized as medium-sized (0.01 to 0.1%). The rearrangement links TRBV5-4 to TRBJ2-1; 9 bases are shared with TRBD2. Germline lookup yields CDR1 SGHNT and CDR2 YYREEE (reference sequence). Trimming removed 4 bases from V and 11 bases from J; junction bases left unmatched: 7. The CDR3 is 13 residues long. The CDR3 region is CASSHRTSEKQFF. The CDR3 DNA follows: TGTGCCAGCAGCCACCGGACTAGCGAAAAGCAGTTCTTC.

V is TRBV10-3 and J is TRBJ1-5; 9 positions agree with TRBD1. The trim removed 8 bases at V and 5 bases at J, leaving 7 bases unmatched. Looked up from germline, CDR1 is ENHRY and CDR2 is SYGVKD. The CDR3 length is 14 residues. The CDR3, as DNA: TGTGCCATCCAGGGGACAGGGTTCGATCAGCCCCAGCATTTT. Its translation is CAIQGTGFDQPQHF.

The chain combines TRBV6-5 with TRBJ2-2, with no clear D. The CDR3 spans 12 residues. Germline V gives CDR1 MNHEY, CDR2 SVGAGI. V lost 2 bases and J 2 bases, leaving 0 bases between the germline ends. In DNA form, the CDR3 reads TGTGCCAGCAGTTACAACACCGGGGAGCTGTTTTTT. Its translation: CASSYNTGELFF.

CDR3 DNA sequence: TGTGCCAGCAGCTTGGACCCCCGCGGATCAACCTCTGGAAACACCATATATTTT. Its protein is CASSLDPRGSTSGNTIYF. The rearrangement links TRBV5-4 to TRBJ1-3, with D hard to call. Germline CDR1 SGHNT, CDR2 YYREEE (reference sequence). CDR3 length: 18 amino acids. Trimming pared 0 bases from V and 0 bases from J, leaving 16 bases between.

The V call is TRBV29-1, the J call TRBJ1-1, with D perhaps matching TRBD1 (5 bases). The CDR3 contains 14 residues. Trimming stripped 4 bases from V and 0 bases from J, with 12 bases between. Germline lookup yields CDR1 SQVTM and CDR2 ANQGSEA. Written as DNA, the CDR3 is TGCAGCGTTGTCCCACAGGCGGTGAACACTGAAGCTTTCTTT. It translates to CSVVPQAVNTEAFF. The whole variable domain, filled in from reference TRBV29-1 and TRBJ1-1, reads SAVISQKPSRDICQRGTSLTIQCQVDSQVTMMFWYRQQPGQSLTLIATANQGSEATYESGFVIDKFPISRPNLTFSTLTVSNMSPEDSSIYLCSVVPQAVNTEAFFGQGTRLTVV.